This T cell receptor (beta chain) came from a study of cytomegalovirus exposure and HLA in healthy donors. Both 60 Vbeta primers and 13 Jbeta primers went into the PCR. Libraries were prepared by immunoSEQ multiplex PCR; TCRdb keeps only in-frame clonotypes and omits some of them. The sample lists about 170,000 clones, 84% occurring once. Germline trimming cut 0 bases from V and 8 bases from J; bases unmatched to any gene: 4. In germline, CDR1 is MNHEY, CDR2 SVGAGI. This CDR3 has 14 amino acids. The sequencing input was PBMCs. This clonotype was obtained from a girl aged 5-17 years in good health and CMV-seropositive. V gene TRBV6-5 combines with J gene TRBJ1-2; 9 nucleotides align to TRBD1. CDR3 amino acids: CASSYSKQGAGYTF. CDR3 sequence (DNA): TGTGCCAGCAGTTACTCGAAACAGGGGGCGGGCTACACCTTC.